Included here is one T cell receptor (beta chain) sequence, with context. The antigen is undetermined. The data were taken from a study of T cells in narcolepsy. Study overall: Donors had narcolepsy type 1 or type 2, or were healthy controls.

CDR1 and CDR2 (germline): SQVTM, ANQGSEA. After removal of 4 bases from V and 9 bases from J, the junction contained 9 bases not matched to a gene. The CDR3 extends over 13 amino acids. Method: immunoSEQ multiplex PCR; TCRdb's copy keeps in-frame clones and lacks some. Of tens of thousands of clones in the sample, just over 60% were seen once. Broader study findings: Reportedly, autoreactive clonotypes were serially detected in patients' blood but not controls'. Autoreactive HCRT-specific and TRIB2-specific clonotypes were marked in same-patient CSF-versus-blood CD4+ comparisons. Autoreactive clone sequences were missing from some blood memory CD4+ repertoires.

This sequence joins TRBV29-1 and TRBJ1-1; TRBD1 aligns across 9 bases. The sequenced sample was memory (CD45RA-) CD4+ T cells from blood. This receptor was taken from a human donor in good health. CDR3: CSVALPGTGKAFF. The CDR3 bases are TGCAGCGTTGCCCTACCAGGGACAGGGAAAGCTTTCTTT.